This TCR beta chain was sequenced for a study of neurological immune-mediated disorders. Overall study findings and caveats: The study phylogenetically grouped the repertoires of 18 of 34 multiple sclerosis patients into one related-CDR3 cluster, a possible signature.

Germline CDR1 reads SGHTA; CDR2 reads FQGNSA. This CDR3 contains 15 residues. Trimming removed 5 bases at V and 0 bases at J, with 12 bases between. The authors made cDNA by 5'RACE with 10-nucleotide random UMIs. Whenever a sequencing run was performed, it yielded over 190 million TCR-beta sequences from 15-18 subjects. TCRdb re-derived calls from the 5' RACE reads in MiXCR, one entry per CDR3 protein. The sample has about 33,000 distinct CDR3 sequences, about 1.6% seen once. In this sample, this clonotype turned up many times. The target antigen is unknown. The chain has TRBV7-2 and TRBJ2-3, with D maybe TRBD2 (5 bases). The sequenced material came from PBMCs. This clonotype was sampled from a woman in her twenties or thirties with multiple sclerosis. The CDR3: CASSPSPISTDTQYF. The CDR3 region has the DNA TGTGCCAGCAGCCCTAGCCCAATCAGCACAGATACGCAGTATTTT.